These T cell receptor beta chains were read from a single sample in a study of CDR3 diversity in severe acne. TCRdb reanalysed the PCR reads using MiXCR and keeps one entry per CDR3 protein. The table includes approximately 97,000 distinct CDR3 sequences, around 53% detected once. Material: blood. These receptors were taken from a male donor with acne. Both conserved end residues are part of each CDR3. D genes are given only for firm matches. Only some rows state a clone size, as once, few, many or a class for expanded clones.

V	D	size	J	DNA	CDR3
TRBV30	NA	NA	TRBJ2-2	TGTGCCTGGAGTGTACGAGGCGGGGAGCTGTTTTTT	CAWSVRGGELFF
TRBV15	NA	NA	TRBJ1-5	TGTGCCACCAGCAGAGACCCCCGACAGGATCAGCCCCAGCATTTT	CATSRDPRQDQPQHF
TRBV5-1	NA	few	TRBJ2-5	TGCGCCAGCAGACAGGCCCAAGAGACCCAGTACTTC	CASRQAQETQYF
TRBV7-2	NA	NA	TRBJ2-5	TGTGCCAGCAGCGACGGACAGGTGGGCGGGAAGACCCAGTACTTC	CASSDGQVGGKTQYF
TRBV15	NA	NA	TRBJ2-1	TGTGCCACCAGCCCACGAGGAAGGGCCGCAGTTGCTAATGAGCAGTTCTTC	CATSPRGRAAVANEQFF
TRBV4-1	NA	many	TRBJ1-2	TGCGCCAGCAGCGAAGGGCCCTCGTCCATGACAGAGAACTATGGCTACACCTTC	CASSEGPSSMTENYGYTF
TRBV20-1	NA	many	TRBJ2-5	TGCAGTGCTAGATTTATCTCCGGACAGACCCAGTACTTC	CSARFISGQTQYF
TRBV6-1	NA	once	TRBJ2-5	NA	CASSLGQGTYGYTFGSGTQYF
TRBV6-1	NA	NA	TRBJ2-1	TGTGCCAGTGAAGTTGGCTTAAGCTCCTACAATGAGCAGTTCTTC	CASEVGLSSYNEQFF
TRBV28	NA	few	TRBJ2-6	TGTGCCAGCAGTTTAGGACGGATCTCTGGGGCCAACGTCCTGACTTTC	CASSLGRISGANVLTF
TRBV9	NA	many	TRBJ1-3	TGTGCCAGCAGCGCCGGGGGGACTGGAAACACCATATATTTT	CASSAGGTGNTIYF
TRBV5-4	TRBD1	NA	TRBJ2-1	TGTGCCAGCAGCTCGGATCCGGGACAGGGCCACGTCAATGAGCAGTTCTTC	CASSSDPGQGHVNEQFF
TRBV15	TRBD2	NA	TRBJ2-5	TGTGCCACCAGCAGCGGGGCGAGCGGGAGTCTGGGAGAGACCCAGTACTTC	CATSSGASGSLGETQYF
TRBV19	NA	NA	TRBJ1-5	TGTGCCAGTGGTGTAGGGGTTAGCAATCAGCCCCAGCATTTT	CASGVGVSNQPQHF
TRBV5-1	NA	few	TRBJ2-6	TGCGCCAGCAGCTTGGAAGGATCTGGGGCCAACGTCCTGACTTTC	CASSLEGSGANVLTF
TRBV11-2	NA	NA	TRBJ2-7	TGTGCCAGCAGCTTAGGTAGTGGCGGGGGCTATGAGCAGTACTTC	CASSLGSGGGYEQYF
TRBV28	NA	many	TRBJ2-7	TGTGCCAGCAGTTCCGTTATTATATTTACCGGGGAGATGCAGACCTACGAGCAGTACTTC	CASSSVIIFTGEMQTYEQYF
TRBV15	NA	NA	TRBJ1-1	TGTGCCACCAGCAGACGTAACAGGGAAGACACTGAAGCTTTTTTT	CATSRRNREDTEAFF
TRBV19	TRBD1	NA	TRBJ1-1	TGTGCCAGTAGTATCCTCCGGGACAGGGGGCGGAACACTGAAGCTTTCTTT	CASSILRDRGRNTEAFF
TRBV5-1	NA	medium-sized	TRBJ2-1	TGCGCCAGCAGCTTGGCTGGGGTGGGCTCCTACAATGAGCAGTTCTTC	CASSLAGVGSYNEQFF
TRBV7-8	NA	NA	TRBJ2-5	TGTGCCAGCAGCGAGAGACTAGGTGGGGGAGAGACCCGGTACTTC	CASSERLGGGETRYF
TRBV11-2	TRBD2	NA	TRBJ2-7	TGTGCCAGCACTAGCGGGAGCGACGAGCAGTACTTC	CASTSGSDEQYF
TRBV20-1	TRBD1	medium-sized	TRBJ1-2	TGCAGTGCTCATAACAAAGGGACAGATTATGGCTACACCTTC	CSAHNKGTDYGYTF
TRBV5-6	NA	many	TRBJ2-2	TGTGCCAGCAGCTTGGGGGATACCGGGGAGCTGTTTTTT	CASSLGDTGELFF
TRBV25-1	NA	once	TRBJ1-2	TGTGCCAGCGCCAGTACAGGGTCCGGCTACACCTTC	CASASTGSGYTF
TRBV7-6	TRBD1	NA	TRBJ2-7	TGTGCCAGCAGCCCTACAGGGGGCTCCTACGAGCAGTACTTC	CASSPTGGSYEQYF
TRBV4-1	TRBD1	NA	TRBJ2-6	TGCGCCAGCAGCCGGACAGGGATTGGGGCCAGCGTCCTGACTTTC	CASSRTGIGASVLTF